This T cell receptor beta chain was captured by sequencing in a study of blood T cell repertoires in COVID-19. Original processing methods: Counts of nucleated cells, estimated from reference gene primer amplification, were obtained. Here immunoSEQ multiplex PCR was the method, and the copy in TCRdb shows in-frame clones only, minus some. For V, J and clone size, that table is used; D and trimming come from the DNA. The sample shows 250,000 to 300,000 clones, roughly nine tenths of them seen only once. The CDR3 extends over 15 amino acids. V was trimmed by 1 base and J by 3 bases, leaving 10 bases between them. The germline gives CDR1 SGHRS, CDR2 YFSETQ.

Sequenced material: peripheral blood. J is TRBJ2-2 and V is TRBV5-1; D possibly corresponds to TRBD2 (6 bases). This receptor was identified in a woman between 25 and 40 years old with COVID-19, enrolled during active disease. CDR3 protein: CASSLSSGYTGELFF. Here the CDR3 DNA reads TGCGCCAGCAGCTTGAGTAGCGGTTACACCGGGGAGCTGTTTTTT.